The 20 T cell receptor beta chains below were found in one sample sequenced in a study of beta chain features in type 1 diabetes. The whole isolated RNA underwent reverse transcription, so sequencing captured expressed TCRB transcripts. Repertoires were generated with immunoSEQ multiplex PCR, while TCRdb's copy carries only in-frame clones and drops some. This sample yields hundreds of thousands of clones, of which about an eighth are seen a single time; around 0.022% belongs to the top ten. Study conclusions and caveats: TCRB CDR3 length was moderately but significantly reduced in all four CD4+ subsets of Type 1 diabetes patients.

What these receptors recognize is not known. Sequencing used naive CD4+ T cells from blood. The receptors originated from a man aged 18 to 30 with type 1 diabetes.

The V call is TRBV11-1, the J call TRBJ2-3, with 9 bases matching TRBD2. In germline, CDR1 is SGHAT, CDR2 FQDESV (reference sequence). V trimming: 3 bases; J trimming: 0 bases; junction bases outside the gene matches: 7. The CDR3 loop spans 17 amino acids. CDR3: CASSFTIAGESTDTQYF. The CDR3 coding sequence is TGTGCCAGCAGCTTCACCATAGCGGGGGAAAGCACAGATACGCAGTATTTT.

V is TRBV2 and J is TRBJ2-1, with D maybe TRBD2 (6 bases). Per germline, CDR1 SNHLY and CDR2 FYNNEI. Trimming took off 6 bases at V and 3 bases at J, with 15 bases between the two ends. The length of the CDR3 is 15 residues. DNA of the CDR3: TGTGCCAGCAGGGATAGGCGGGGCAACTACAATGAGCAGTTCTTC. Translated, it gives CASRDRRGNYNEQFF. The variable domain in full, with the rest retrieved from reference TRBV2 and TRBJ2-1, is EPEVTQTPSHQVTQMGQEVILRCVPISNHLYFYWYRQILGQKVEFLVSFYNNEISEKSEIFDDQFSVERPDGSNFTLKIRSTKLEDSAMYFCASRDRRGNYNEQFFGPGTRLTVL.

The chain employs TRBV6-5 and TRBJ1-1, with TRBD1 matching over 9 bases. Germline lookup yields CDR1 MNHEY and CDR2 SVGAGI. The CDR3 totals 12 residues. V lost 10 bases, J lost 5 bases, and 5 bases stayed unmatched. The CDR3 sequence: CATQGAWTEAFF. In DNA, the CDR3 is TGTGCCACACAGGGGGCATGGACTGAAGCTTTCTTT.

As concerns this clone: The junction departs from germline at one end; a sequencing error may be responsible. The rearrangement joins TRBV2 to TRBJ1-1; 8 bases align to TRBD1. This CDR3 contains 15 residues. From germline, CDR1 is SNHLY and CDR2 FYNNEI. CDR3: CASIEDLAGGPEAFF. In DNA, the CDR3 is TGTGCCAGCATTGAAGACCTGGCAGGGGGCCCTGAAGCTTTCTTT.

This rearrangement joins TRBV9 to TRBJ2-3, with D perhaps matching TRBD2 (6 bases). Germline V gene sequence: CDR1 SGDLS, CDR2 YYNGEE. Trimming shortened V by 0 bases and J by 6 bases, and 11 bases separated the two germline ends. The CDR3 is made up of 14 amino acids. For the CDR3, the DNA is TGTGCCAGCAGCGTAGGAAGGGAGGCGGATACGCAGTATTTT. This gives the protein CASSVGREADTQYF.

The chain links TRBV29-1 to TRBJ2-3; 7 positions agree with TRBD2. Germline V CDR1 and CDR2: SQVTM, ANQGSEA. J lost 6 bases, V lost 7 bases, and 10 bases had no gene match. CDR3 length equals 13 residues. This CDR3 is CSAPRGSGDTQYF. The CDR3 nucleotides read TGCAGCGCCCCTAGGGGTAGCGGGGATACGCAGTATTTT.

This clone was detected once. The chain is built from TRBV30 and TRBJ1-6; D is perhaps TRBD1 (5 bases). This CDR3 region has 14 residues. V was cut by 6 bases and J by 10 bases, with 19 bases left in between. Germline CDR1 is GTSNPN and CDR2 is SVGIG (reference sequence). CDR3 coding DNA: TGTGCCTGTTACGCAGCCAGGGCACACTCACCCCTCCACTTT. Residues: CACYAARAHSPLHF.

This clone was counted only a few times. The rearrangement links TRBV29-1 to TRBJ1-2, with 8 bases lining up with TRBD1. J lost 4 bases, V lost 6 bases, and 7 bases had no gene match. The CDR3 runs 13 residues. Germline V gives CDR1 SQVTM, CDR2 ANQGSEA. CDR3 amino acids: CSVNGQGGYGYTF. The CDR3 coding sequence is TGCAGCGTAAACGGACAGGGTGGCTATGGCTACACCTTC.

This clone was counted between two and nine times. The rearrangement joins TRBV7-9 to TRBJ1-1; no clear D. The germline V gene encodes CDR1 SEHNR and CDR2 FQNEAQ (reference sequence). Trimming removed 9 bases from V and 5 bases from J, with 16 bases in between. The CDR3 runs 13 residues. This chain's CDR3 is CASTLQIVTEAFF. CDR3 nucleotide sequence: TGTGCCAGTACCTTGCAGATAGTGACTGAAGCTTTCTTT.

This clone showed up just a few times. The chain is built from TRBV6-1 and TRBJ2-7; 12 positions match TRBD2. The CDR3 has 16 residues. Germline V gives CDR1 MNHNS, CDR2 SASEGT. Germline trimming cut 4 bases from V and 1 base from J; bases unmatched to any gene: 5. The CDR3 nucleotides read TGTGCCAGCAGTGCGAAGGGGACTAGCGGGTCCTACGAGCAGTACTTC. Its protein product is CASSAKGTSGSYEQYF.

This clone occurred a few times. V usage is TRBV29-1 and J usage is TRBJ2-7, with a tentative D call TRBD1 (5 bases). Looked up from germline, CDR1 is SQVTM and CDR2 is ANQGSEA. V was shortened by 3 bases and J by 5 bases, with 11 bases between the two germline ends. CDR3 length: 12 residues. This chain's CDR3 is CSVDSGSDEQYF. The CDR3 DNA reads TGCAGCGTTGATTCAGGGTCTGACGAGCAGTACTTC.

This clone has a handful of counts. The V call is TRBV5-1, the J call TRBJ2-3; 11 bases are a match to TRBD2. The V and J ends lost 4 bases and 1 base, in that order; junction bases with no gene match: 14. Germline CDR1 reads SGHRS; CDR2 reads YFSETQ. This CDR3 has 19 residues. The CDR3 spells CASSRRLAGPTFGTDTQYF. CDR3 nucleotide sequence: TGCGCCAGCAGCCGGCGACTAGCGGGGCCCACGTTCGGCACAGATACGCAGTATTTT. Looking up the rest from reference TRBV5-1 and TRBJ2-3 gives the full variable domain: KAGVTQTPRYLIKTRGQQVTLSCSPISGHRSVSWYQQTPGQGLQFLFEYFSETQRNKGNFPGRFSGRQFSNSRSEMNVSTLELGDSALYLCASSRRLAGPTFGTDTQYFGPGTRLTVL.

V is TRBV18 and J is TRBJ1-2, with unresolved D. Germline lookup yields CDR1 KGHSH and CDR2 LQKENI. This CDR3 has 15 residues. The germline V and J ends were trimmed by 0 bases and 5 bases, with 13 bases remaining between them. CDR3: CASSPPGKGWYGYTF. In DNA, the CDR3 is TGTGCCAGCTCACCACCGGGAAAGGGTTGGTATGGCTACACCTTC.

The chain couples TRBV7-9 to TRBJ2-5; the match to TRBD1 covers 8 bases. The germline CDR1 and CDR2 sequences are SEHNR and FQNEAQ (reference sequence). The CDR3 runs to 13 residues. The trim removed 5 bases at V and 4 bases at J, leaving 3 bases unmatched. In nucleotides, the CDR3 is TGTGCCAGCAGCACAGGGGGGAGAGAGACCCAGTACTTC. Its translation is CASSTGGRETQYF.

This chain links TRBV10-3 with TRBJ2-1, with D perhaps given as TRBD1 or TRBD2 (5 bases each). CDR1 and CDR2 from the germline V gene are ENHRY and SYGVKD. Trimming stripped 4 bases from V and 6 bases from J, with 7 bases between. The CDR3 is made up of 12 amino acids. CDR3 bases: TGTGCCATCAGTGGGGGGAGCAATGAGCAGTTCTTC. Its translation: CAISGGSNEQFF.

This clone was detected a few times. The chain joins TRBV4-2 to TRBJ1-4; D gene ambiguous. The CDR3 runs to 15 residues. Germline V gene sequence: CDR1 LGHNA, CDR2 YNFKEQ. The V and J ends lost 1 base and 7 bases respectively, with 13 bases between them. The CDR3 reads CASSQVNVYGEKLFF. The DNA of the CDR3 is TGTGCCAGCAGCCAAGTGAACGTCTATGGTGAAAAACTGTTTTTT.

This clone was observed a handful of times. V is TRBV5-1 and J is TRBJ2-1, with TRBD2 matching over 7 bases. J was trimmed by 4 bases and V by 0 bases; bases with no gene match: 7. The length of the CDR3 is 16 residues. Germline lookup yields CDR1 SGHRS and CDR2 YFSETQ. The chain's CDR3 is CASSLVFSGVYNEQFF. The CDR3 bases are TGCGCCAGCAGCTTGGTGTTCAGCGGGGTGTACAATGAGCAGTTCTTC.

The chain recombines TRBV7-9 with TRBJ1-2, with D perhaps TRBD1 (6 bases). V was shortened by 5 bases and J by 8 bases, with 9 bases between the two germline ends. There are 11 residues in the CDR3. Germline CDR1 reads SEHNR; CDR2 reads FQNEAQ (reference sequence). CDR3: CASSLDRGYTF. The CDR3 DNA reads TGTGCCAGCAGCCTGGACAGAGGCTACACCTTC.

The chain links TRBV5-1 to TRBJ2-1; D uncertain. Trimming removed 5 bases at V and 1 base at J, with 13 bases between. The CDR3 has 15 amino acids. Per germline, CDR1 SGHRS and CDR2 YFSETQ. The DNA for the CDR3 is TGCGCCAGCAGTCTTCCGGGCACGTCCTACAATGAGCAGTTCTTC. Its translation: CASSLPGTSYNEQFF.

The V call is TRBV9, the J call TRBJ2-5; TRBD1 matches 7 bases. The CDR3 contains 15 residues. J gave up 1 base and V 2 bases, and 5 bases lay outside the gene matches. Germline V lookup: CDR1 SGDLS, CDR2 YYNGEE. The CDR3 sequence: CASSVSTGIQETQYF. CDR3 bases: TGTGCCAGCAGCGTCTCGACAGGGATCCAAGAGACCCAGTACTTC.